The text below deals with one T cell receptor (beta chain). What it binds is not known. These donors were members of the approximately 120-subject validation cohort, a group separate from the roughly 670-subject first cohort. This entry belongs to a study of cytomegalovirus exposure and HLA in healthy donors. Whole-study context: The 120 validation repertoires matched the 666 first-cohort repertoires in platform, a later analysis reported. Study conclusions and caveats: Cytomegalovirus status, reportedly, was diagnosed with high specificity and sensitivity by the classifier. Investigators reported 150 to 200 TCR beta chains as tied to cytomegalovirus.

Profiling relied on immunoSEQ multiplex PCR, and the TCRdb table lists in-frame clones only, not all of them. The data contain 150,000 to 200,000 clones, around 85% of them singletons. The CDR3 totals 16 residues. Trimming pared 2 bases from V and 4 bases from J, leaving 15 bases between. Germline CDR1 MNHEY, CDR2 SMNVEV (reference sequence). The source is a man aged 18 to 35 in good health and CMV-seropositive. The sequenced sample consisted of PBMCs. This chain joins TRBV27 and TRBJ2-1; possibly TRBD1 for D (6 bases). CDR3 region: CASSLGGQKYYNEQFF. The CDR3 nucleotides are TGTGCCAGCAGTTTAGGCGGACAGAAGTATTACAATGAGCAGTTCTTC.